This T cell receptor (beta chain) is drawn from a study of CD8 T cells in Susac syndrome. This CDR3 is 13 amino acids long. V lost 2 bases to trimming and J lost 5 bases, with 7 bases between them. The germline V gene encodes CDR1 SGHVS and CDR2 FQNEAQ. Blood CD8+ and CD4+ T cells underwent high-throughput TCR beta sequencing. In this sample, this clonotype turned up once. After extraction with the RNeasy kit, roughly 0.45 to 1 ug of the RNA was reverse transcribed using random hexamers. MiXCR, run by TCRdb on the immunoSEQ multiplex PCR reads, gives a single entry per CDR3 protein. The sample contains some 110,000 distinct CDR3 sequences, around 94% of which appear only once.

Sequencing was carried out using CD4+ T cells from PBMCs. The chain uses TRBV7-8 and TRBJ1-5; D is unresolved. The sequence derives from a human donor in good health. The CDR3 DNA follows: TGTGCCAGCAGCTTATATGGGTATCAGCCCCAGCATTTT. It specifies CASSLYGYQPQHF.